The 3 T cell receptor beta chains below were found in one sample sequenced in a study of T cell repertoires in ileal Crohn's disease. Time point in this sample: proximal margin of the surgical specimen (macroscopically non-inflamed). Sequencing was performed with immunoSEQ multiplex PCR; in TCRdb, only in-frame clones are kept and a portion is missing. The data show 6,500 or so clones, over 70% seen once. The sequencing sample was made of ileal tissue. All receptors come from an adult with Crohn's disease.

This clone is labeled medium-sized. The rearrangement links TRBV19 to TRBJ2-2; TRBD2 matches at 7 bases. Germline values: CDR1 LNHDA, CDR2 SQIVND (reference sequence). CDR3 length: 14 amino acids. After removal of 7 bases from V and 5 bases from J, the junction contained 7 bases not matched to a gene. In DNA form, the CDR3 reads TGTGCCAGTACGGGGCTAGCGGTAACCGGGGAGCTGTTTTTT. It is translated as CASTGLAVTGELFF.

The table lists this clone with a count of one. The rearrangement uses TRBV19 and TRBJ2-5; D gene uncertain. Germline V lookup: CDR1 LNHDA, CDR2 SQIVND (reference sequence). Between the trimmed V and J ends, which lost 3 bases and 7 bases, there was a span of 18 bases. CDR3 length: 15 amino acids. The CDR3 spells CASSIRMGMEGTQYF. The CDR3 DNA reads as TGTGCCAGTAGTATTAGAATGGGGATGGAAGGGACCCAGTACTTC.

This clone has a handful of counts. The V gene is TRBV29-1, the J gene TRBJ1-1, with no clear D. V lost 5 bases and J lost 4, with 14 bases in between. CDR1 and CDR2 (germline): SQVTM, ANQGSEA. The CDR3 is 13 amino acids. The CDR3 sequence is CSVTLWASTEAFF. The CDR3 region has the DNA TGCAGCGTTACCCTTTGGGCGAGCACTGAAGCTTTCTTT.